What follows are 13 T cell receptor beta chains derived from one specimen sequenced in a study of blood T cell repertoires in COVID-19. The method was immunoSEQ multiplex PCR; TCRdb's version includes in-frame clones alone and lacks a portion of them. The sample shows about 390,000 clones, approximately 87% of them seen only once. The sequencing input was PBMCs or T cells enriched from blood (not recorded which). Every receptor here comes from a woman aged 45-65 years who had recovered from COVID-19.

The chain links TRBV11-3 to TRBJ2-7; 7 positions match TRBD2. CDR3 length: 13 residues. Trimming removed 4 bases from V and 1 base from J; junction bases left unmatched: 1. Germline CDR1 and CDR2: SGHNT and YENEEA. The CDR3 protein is CASSWGGSYEQYF. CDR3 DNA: TGTGCCAGCAGCTGGGGGGGGTCCTACGAGCAGTACTTC.

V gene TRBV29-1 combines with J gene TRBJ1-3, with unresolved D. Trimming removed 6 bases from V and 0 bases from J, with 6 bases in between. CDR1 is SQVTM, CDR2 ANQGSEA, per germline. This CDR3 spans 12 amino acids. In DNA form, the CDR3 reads TGCAGCGTCACTGACTCTGGAAACACCATATATTTT. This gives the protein CSVTDSGNTIYF.

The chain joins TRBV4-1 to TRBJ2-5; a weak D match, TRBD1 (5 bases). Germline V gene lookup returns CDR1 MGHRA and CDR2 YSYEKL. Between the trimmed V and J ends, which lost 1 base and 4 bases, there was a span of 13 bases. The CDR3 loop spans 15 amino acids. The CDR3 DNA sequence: TGCGCCAGCAGCCAAGCAGGGATCAGGGTAGAGACCCAGTACTTC. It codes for CASSQAGIRVETQYF.

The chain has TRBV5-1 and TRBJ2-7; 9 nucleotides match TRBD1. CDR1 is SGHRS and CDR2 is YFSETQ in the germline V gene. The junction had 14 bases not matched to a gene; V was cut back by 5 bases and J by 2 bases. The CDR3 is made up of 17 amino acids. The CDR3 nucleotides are TGCGCCAGCAGGTTCGTGACAGGGGGGCCATTCCCCTACGAGCAGTACTTC. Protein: CASRFVTGGPFPYEQYF.

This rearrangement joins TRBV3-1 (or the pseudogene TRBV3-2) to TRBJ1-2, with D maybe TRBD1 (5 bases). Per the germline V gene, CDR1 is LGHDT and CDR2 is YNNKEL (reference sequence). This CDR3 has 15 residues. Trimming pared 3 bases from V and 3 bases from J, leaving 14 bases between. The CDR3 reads CASSQWGGVDYGYTF. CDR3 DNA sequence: TGTGCCAGCAGCCAGTGGGGGGGAGTCGACTATGGCTACACCTTC.

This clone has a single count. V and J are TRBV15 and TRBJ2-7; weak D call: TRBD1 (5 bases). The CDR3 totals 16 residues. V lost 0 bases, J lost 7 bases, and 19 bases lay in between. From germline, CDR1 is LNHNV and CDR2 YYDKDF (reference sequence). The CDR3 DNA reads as TGTGCCACCAGCAGAGATGGGGCGACTGAGGTTTCGGAGCAGTACTTC. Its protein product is CATSRDGATEVSEQYF.

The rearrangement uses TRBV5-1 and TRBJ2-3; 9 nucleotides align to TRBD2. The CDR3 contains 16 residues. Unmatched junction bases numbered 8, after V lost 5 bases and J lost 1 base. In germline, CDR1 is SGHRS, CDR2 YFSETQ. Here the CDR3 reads CASRNQRGAGTDTQYF. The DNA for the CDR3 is TGCGCCAGCAGAAACCAGCGGGGGGCGGGCACAGATACGCAGTATTTT.

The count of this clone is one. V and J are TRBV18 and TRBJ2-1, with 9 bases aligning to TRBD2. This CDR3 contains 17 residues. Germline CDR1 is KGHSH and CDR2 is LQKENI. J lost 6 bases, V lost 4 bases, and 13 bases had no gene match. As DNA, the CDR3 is TGTGCCAGCTCACTTAGCCCCCTAGCGGGAACTGGCAATGAGCAGTTCTTC. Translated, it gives CASSLSPLAGTGNEQFF.

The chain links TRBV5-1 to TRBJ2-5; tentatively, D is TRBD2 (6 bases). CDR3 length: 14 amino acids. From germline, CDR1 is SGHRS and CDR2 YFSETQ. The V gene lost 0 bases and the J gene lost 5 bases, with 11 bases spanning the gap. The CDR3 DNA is TGCGCCAGCAGCTTGGAGGGACTCTCGGAGACCCAGTACTTC. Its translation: CASSLEGLSETQYF.

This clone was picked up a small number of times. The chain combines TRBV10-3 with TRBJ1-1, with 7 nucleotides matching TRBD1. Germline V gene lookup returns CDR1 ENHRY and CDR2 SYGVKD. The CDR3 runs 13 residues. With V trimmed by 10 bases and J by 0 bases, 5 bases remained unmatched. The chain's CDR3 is CATQGQLNTEAFF. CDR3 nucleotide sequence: TGTGCCACCCAGGGACAGCTGAACACTGAAGCTTTCTTT.

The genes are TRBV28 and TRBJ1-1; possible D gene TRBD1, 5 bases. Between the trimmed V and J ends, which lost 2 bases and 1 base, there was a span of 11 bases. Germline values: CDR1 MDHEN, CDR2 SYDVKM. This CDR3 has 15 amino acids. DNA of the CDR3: TGTGCCAGCAGTTTAGCGGGACGGCCGAACACTGAAGCTTTCTTT. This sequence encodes CASSLAGRPNTEAFF. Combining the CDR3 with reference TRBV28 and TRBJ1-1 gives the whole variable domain DVKVTQSSRYLVKRTGEKVFLECVQDMDHENMFWYRQDPGLGLRLIYFSYDVKMKEKGDIPEGYSVSREKKERFSLILESASTNQTSMYLCASSLAGRPNTEAFFGQGTRLTVV.

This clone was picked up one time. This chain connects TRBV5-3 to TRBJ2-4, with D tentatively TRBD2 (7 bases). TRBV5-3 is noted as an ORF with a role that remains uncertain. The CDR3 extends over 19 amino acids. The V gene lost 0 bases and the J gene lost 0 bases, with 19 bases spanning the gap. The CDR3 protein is CARSLGGAGATLAKNIQYF. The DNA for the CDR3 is TGTGCCAGAAGCTTGGGAGGGGCGGGGGCGACCCTAGCCAAAAACATTCAGTACTTC.

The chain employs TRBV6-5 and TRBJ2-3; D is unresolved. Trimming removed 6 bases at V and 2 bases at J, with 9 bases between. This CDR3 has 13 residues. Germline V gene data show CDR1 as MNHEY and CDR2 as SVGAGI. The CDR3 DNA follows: TGTGCCAGCAGCCTCCCTAACACAGATACGCAGTATTTT. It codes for CASSLPNTDTQYF.